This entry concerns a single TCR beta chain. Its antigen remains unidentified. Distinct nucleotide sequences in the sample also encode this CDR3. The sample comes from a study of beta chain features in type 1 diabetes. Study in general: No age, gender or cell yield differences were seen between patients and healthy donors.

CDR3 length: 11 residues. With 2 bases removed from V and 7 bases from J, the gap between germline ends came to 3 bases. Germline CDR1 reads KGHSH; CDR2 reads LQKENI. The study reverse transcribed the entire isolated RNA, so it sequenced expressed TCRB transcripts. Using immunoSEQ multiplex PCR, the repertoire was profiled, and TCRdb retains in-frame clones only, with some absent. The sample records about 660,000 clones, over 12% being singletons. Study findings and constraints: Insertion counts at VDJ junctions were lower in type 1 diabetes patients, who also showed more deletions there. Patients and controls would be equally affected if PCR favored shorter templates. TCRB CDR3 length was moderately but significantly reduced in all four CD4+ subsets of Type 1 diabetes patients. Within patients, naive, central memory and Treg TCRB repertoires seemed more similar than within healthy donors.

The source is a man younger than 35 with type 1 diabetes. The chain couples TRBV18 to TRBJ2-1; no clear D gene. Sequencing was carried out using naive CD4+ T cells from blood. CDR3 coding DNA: TGTGCCAGCTCACCAGTAAATGAGCAGTTCTTC. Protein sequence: CASSPVNEQFF.